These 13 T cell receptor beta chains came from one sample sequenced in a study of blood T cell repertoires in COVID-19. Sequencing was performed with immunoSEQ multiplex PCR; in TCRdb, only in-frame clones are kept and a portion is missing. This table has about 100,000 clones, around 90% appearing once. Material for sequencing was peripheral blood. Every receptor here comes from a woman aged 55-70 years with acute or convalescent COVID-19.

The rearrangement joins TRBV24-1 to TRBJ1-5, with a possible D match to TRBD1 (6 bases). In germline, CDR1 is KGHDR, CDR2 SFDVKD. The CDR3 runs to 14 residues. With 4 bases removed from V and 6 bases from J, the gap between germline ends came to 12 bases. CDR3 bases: TGTGCCACCAGTGAAGCAGGGGTAGGTCAGCCCCAGCATTTT. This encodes CATSEAGVGQPQHF.

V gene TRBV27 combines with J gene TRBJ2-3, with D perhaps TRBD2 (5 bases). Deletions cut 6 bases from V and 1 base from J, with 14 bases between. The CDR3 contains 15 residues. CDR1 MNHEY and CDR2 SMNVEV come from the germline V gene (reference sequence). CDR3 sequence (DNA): TGTGCCAGCAGAGTTTGGGGAGAGGGCACAGATACGCAGTATTTT. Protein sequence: CASRVWGEGTDTQYF.

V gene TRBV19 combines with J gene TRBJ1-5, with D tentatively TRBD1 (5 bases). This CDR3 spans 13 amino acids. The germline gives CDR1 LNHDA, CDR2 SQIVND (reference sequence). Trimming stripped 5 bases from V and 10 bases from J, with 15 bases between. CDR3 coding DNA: TGTGCCAGTAGTTCAAATATCAGGGTCCCCCAGCATTTT. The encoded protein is CASSSNIRVPQHF.

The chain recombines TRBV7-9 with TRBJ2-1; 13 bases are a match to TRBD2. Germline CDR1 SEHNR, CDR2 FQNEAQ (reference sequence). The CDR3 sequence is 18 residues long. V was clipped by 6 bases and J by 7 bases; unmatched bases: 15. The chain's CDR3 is CASSGLAGVIKSGNEQFF. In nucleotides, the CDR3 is TGTGCCAGCAGTGGACTAGCGGGAGTAATCAAGTCGGGTAATGAGCAGTTCTTC. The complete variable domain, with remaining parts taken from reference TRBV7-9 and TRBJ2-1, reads DTGVSQNPRHKITKRGQNVTFRCDPISEHNRLYWYRQTLGQGPEFLTYFQNEAQLEKSRLLSDRFSAERPKGSFSTLEIQRTEQGDSAMYLCASSGLAGVIKSGNEQFFGPGTRLTVL.

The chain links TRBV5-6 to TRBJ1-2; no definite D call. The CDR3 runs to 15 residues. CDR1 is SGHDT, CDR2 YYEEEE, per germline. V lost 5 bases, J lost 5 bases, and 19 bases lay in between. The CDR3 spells CASSPLMTVSYGYTF. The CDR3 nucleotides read TGTGCCAGCAGTCCCTTAATGACTGTATCTTATGGCTACACCTTC.

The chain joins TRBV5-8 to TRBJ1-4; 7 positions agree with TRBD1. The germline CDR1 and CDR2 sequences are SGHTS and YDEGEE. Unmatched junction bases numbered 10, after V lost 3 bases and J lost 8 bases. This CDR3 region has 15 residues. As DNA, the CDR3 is TGTGCCAGCAGCTCCGCGGGAGGGGGCGGAGAAAAACTGTTTTTT. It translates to CASSSAGGGGEKLFF.

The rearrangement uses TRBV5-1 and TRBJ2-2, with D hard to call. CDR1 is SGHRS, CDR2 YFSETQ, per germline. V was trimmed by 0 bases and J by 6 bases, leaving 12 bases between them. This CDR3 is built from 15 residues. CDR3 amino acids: CASSLEWLGAGELFF. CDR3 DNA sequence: TGCGCCAGCAGCTTGGAGTGGCTAGGTGCCGGGGAGCTGTTTTTT.

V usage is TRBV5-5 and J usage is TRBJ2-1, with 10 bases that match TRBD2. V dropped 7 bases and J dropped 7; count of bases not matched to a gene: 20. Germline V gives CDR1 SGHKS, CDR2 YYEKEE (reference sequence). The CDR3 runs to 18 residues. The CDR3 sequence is CASSYVGGPAGGHNEQFF. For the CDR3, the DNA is TGTGCCAGCTCCTATGTCGGGGGGCCAGCGGGAGGGCATAATGAGCAGTTCTTC.

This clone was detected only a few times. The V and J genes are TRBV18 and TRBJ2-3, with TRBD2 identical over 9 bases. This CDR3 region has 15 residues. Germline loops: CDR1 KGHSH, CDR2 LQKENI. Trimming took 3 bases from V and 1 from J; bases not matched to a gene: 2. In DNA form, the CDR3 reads TGTGCCAGCTCACCTAGCGGGAGTCGCACAGATACGCAGTATTTT. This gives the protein CASSPSGSRTDTQYF.

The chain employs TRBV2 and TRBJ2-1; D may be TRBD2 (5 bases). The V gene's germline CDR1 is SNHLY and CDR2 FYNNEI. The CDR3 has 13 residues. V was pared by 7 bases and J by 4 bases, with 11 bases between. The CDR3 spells CASTEGRYNEQFF. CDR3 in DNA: TGTGCCAGCACCGAGGGTCGGTACAATGAGCAGTTCTTC.

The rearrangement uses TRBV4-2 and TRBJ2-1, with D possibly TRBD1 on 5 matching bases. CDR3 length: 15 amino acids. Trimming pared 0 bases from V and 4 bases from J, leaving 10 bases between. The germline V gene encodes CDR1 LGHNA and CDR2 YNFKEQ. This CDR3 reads CASSQDLTDYNEQFF. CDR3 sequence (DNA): TGTGCCAGCAGCCAAGATTTGACAGATTACAATGAGCAGTTCTTC.

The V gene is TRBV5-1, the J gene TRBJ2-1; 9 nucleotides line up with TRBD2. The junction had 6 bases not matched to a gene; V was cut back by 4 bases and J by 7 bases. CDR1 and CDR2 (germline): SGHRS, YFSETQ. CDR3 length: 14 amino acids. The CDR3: CASSGPGLANEQFF. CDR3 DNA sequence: TGCGCCAGCAGCGGCCCGGGACTAGCAAATGAGCAGTTCTTC.

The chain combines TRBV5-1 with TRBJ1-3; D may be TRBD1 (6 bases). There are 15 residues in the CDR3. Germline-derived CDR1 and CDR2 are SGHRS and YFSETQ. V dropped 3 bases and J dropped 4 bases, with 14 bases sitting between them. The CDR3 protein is CASSSTGHRGNTIYF. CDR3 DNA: TGCGCCAGCAGCTCCACGGGACACCGAGGAAACACCATATATTTT.